This note documents a single T cell receptor (beta chain) sequence. Its antigen is as yet unknown. Clones were sequenced by immunoSEQ multiplex PCR, and TCRdb holds only the in-frame ones, with some missing. The sample holds tens of thousands of clones, roughly 80% seen once. Noted time point: baseline, week 1 (first vaccination visit). Treatment of the sample: pre-vaccination baseline after standard-of-care therapy. The data belong to a study of a mutant IDH1 vaccine in newly diagnosed glioma. About the research overall: Males made up about 62% and females approximately 38% of treated patients, whose mean age was 40.4 years.

Overall study results and limits: Altogether, 85% to 95% of patients exhibited vaccine-induced immune responses.

V was cut by 0 bases and J by 4 bases, with 15 bases left in between. The CDR3 has 15 amino acids. Germline CDR1 GTSNPN, CDR2 SVGIG (reference sequence). The V and J genes are TRBV30 and TRBJ1-1; D possibly corresponds to TRBD1 (5 bases). This sequence was found in a man younger than 35 with glioma. The sequencing here drew on PBMCs, taken from a glioma patient treated with radiotherapy, temozolomide or both. DNA for the CDR3: TGTGCCTGGAGTGTTTGGGCCCGGGGGACCACTGAAGCTTTCTTT. This sequence encodes CAWSVWARGTTEAFF.